The present T cell receptor beta chain was sequenced within a study of OX40 agonist ivuxolimab in advanced cancers. Study in general: Across the patients, intravenous ivuxolimab was delivered every 2 weeks at 0.01 to 10 mg/kg. Head and neck, renal cell, melanoma or hepatocellular carcinoma were the cancers that dose-escalation patients had. Prior anti-PD-1, anti-PD-L1 or anti-CTLA-4 therapy did not bar entry, and approximately 43% had some. Study-wide results and caveats: The study did not work out the antigen specificity of the expanded peripheral T cells.

Germline V CDR1 and CDR2: SGHRS, YFSETQ. The CDR3 has 14 amino acids. With 4 bases clipped from V and 6 bases from J, the junction kept 9 bases outside the gene matches. Remarks on this clone: The antigen remains unidentified.

The protocol was immunoSEQ multiplex PCR, while the TCRdb copy is restricted to in-frame clones and leaves out a portion. The sample records around 60,000 clones, roughly four fifths being singletons. The sample was CD4+ or CD8+ T cells sorted from blood, taken in a trial of the OX40 agonist ivuxolimab. The source of this sequence is an adult with an advanced solid tumor such as melanoma, head and neck, liver or kidney cancer. The chain has TRBV5-1 and TRBJ2-7; TRBD1 matches at 8 bases. CDR3 DNA sequence: TGCGCCAGCAGCCGGGACAGGCAAAGTATCGAGCAGTACTTC. It codes for CASSRDRQSIEQYF.